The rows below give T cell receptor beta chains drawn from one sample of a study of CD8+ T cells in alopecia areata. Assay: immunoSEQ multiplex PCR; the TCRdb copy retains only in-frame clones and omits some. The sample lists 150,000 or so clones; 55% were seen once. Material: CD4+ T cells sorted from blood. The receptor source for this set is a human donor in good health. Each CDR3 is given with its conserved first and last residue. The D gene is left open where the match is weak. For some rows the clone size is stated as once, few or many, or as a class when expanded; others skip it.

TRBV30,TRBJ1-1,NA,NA,CAWRQNTEAFF,TGTGCCTGGAGACAAAACACTGAAGCTTTCTTT
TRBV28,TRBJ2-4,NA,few,CASSLPGSLGNIQYF,TGTGCCAGCAGTTTACCAGGGAGTTTAGGAAACATTCAGTACTTC
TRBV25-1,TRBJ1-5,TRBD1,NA,CASSGQGAGQPQHF,TGTGCCAGCAGCGGACAGGGGGCAGGTCAGCCCCAGCATTTT
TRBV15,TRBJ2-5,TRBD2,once,CATRESGSGETQYF,TGTGCCACCAGGGAGAGCGGGAGCGGGGAGACCCAGTACTTC
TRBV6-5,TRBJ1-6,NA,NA,CASSDGYSPLHF,TGTGCCAGCAGTGACGGGTATTCACCCCTCCACTTT
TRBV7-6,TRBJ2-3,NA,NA,CASSLYGRGFTDTQYF,TGTGCCAGCAGCTTATACGGCAGGGGTTTCACAGATACGCAGTATTTT
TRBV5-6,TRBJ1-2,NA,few,CASSPGPSDGYTF,TGTGCCAGCAGCCCGGGTCCCTCGGATGGCTACACCTTC
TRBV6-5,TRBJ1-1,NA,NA,CASRDGAPNTEAFF,TGTGCCAGCCGGGACGGCGCTCCGAACACTGAAGCTTTCTTT
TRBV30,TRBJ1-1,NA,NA,CATPARQNTEAFF,TGTGCAACGCCGGCCAGACAGAACACTGAAGCTTTCTTT
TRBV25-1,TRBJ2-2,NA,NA,CASSEYGSGAGELFF,TGTGCCAGCAGTGAATATGGATCAGGTGCCGGGGAGCTGTTTTTT
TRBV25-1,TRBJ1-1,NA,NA,CASRSLGTEAFF,TGTGCCAGCAGGTCCCTTGGCACTGAAGCTTTCTTT
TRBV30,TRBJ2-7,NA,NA,CAWSQSHRPEQYF,TGTGCCTGGAGTCAGAGCCACCGCCCCGAGCAGTACTTC
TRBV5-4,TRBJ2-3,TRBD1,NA,CASSLFKTGPSDTQYF,TGTGCCAGCAGCTTGTTCAAGACAGGGCCCTCGGATACGCAGTATTTT
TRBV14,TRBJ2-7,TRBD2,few,CASSPGTSGRAEQYF,TGTGCCAGCAGTCCCGGGACTAGCGGGAGGGCCGAGCAGTACTTC
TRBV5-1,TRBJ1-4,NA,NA,CASTLEVAGRRRGSEKLFF,TGCGCCAGCACCCTGGAGGTAGCGGGACGCCGACGAGGTAGTGAAAAACTGTTTTTT
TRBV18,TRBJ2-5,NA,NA,CASSPLGQGWSSETQYF,TGTGCCAGCTCACCTCTTGGACAAGGGTGGTCGAGCGAGACCCAATACTTC
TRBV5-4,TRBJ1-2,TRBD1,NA,CASRSTGGNGYTF,TGTGCCAGCAGGTCGACAGGGGGCAATGGCTACACCTTC
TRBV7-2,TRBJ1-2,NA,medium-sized,CASSSGPGSDGYTF,TGTGCCAGCAGCTCGGGACCGGGGAGCGATGGCTACACCTTC
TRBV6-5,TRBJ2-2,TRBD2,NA,CARSLGLESGELFF,TGTGCCAGGTCCCTCGGACTAGAGTCCGGGGAGCTGTTTTTT
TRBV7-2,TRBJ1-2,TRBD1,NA,CASSLTGQGGGYTF,TGTGCCAGCAGCTTAACAGGACAGGGTGGAGGCTACACCTTC
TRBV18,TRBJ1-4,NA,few,CASSDRDRATEKLFF,TGTGCCAGCTCCGACCGGGACCGGGCAACCGAAAAACTGTTTTTT
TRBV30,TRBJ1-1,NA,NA,CAWSVDSNTEAFF,TGTGCCTGGAGTGTAGACTCGAACACTGAAGCTTTCTTT
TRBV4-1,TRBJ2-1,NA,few,CASSQPLDSNEQFF,TGCGCCAGCAGCCAACCACTAGATTCCAATGAGCAGTTCTTC
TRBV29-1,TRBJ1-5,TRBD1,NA,CSVGQGGGQPQHF,TGCAGCGTGGGACAGGGGGGAGGTCAGCCCCAGCATTTT
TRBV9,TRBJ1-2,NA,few,CASSVEGYGYTF,TGTGCCAGCAGCGTCGAGGGCTATGGCTACACCTTC
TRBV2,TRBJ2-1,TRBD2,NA,CASSPGLAAYNEQFF,TGTGCCAGCAGCCCGGGACTAGCGGCCTACAATGAGCAGTTCTTC
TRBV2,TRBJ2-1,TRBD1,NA,CASIPGQLPYNEQFF,TGTGCCAGCATACCGGGACAGCTACCTTACAATGAGCAGTTCTTC
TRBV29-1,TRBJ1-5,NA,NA,CSVESGPRGSQHF,TGCAGCGTTGAGTCGGGGCCTCGGGGGTCCCAGCATTTT
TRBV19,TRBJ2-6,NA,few,CASSSRSSGANVLTF,TGTGCCAGTAGTTCCCGTAGCTCTGGGGCCAACGTCCTGACTTTC
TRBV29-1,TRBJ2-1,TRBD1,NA,CSVSTGTGNNEQFF,TGCAGCGTTTCAACCGGGACAGGGAACAATGAGCAGTTCTTC
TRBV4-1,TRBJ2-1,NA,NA,CASSQVGGGGNEQFF,TGCGCCAGCAGCCAAGTGGGGGGAGGAGGGAATGAGCAGTTCTTC
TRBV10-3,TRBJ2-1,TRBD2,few,CACDAGAYNEQFF,TGTGCCTGTGATGCGGGAGCCTACAATGAGCAGTTCTTC
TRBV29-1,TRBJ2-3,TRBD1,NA,CSAPTGQGGDTQYF,TGCAGCGCACCGACAGGACAGGGGGGAGATACGCAGTATTTT
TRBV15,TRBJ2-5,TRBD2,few,CATSRDGTSGSETQYF,TGTGCCACCAGCAGAGATGGGACTAGCGGGAGTGAGACCCAGTACTTC
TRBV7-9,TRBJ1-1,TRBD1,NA,CASSLGQTEMNTEAFF,TGTGCCAGCAGCTTGGGACAGACGGAGATGAACACTGAAGCTTTCTTT
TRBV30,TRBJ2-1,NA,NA,CAWSAEGYNEQFF,TGTGCCTGGAGTGCCGAGGGGTACAATGAGCAGTTCTTC
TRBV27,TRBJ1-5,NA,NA,CASSLLGGAQPQHF,TGTGCCAGCAGTTTATTGGGGGGGGCTCAGCCCCAGCATTTT
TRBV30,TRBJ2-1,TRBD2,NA,CAGNIYPSGYNEQFF,TGTGCCGGTAACATTTATCCTAGCGGGTACAATGAGCAGTTCTTC
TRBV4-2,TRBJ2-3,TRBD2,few,CASSHAQAGVTDTQYF,TGTGCCAGCAGCCATGCCCAAGCGGGGGTCACAGATACGCAGTATTTT
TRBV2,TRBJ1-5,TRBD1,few,CASSGQGWRWPQHF,TGTGCCAGCAGTGGACAGGGGTGGCGGTGGCCCCAGCATTTT
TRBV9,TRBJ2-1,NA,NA,CASSVVGGEQFF,TGTGCCAGCAGCGTAGTAGGTGGTGAGCAGTTCTTC
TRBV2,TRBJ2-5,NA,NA,CASSEVAEGTQYF,TGTGCCAGCAGTGAAGTTGCAGAGGGGACCCAGTACTTC
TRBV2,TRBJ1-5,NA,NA,CASRGANQPQHF,TGTGCCAGCAGGGGGGCAAATCAGCCCCAGCATTTT
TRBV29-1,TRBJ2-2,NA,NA,CSAPGDTGELFF,TGCAGCGCTCCGGGGGACACCGGGGAGCTGTTTTTT
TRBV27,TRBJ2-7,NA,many,CASSLRGNEQYF,TGTGCCAGCAGTTTAAGGGGAAACGAGCAGTACTTC
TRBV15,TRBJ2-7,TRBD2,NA,CATSPKRGAYEQYF,TGTGCCACCAGCCCCAAGCGGGGAGCATACGAGCAGTACTTC
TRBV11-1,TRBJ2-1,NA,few,CASSFHREQFF,TGTGCCAGCAGCTTTCACCGGGAGCAGTTCTTC
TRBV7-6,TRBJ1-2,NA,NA,CASSPGRGYGYTF,TGTGCCAGCAGCCCCGGGAGAGGCTATGGCTACACCTTC
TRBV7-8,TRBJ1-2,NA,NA,CASSLWGREGYTF,TGTGCCAGCTCTCTTTGGGGCAGGGAGGGCTACACCTTC